The rows below give T cell receptor beta chains drawn from one sample of a study of OX40 agonist ivuxolimab in advanced cancers. Only in-frame clones appear in the TCRdb table, and some are missing; sequencing was by immunoSEQ multiplex PCR. Of around 100,000 clones listed, roughly nine tenths are singletons. Sequencing used CD4+ or CD8+ T cells sorted from blood, obtained in a trial of the OX40 agonist ivuxolimab. The receptor set was obtained from an adult with an advanced solid tumor such as melanoma, head and neck, liver or kidney cancer. CDR3s include the opening cysteine and the closing phenylalanine or tryptophan. Fields, in order: V gene, J gene, CDR3 protein.

>TRBV6-5|TRBJ1-2
CASSYSTGTNGYTF
>TRBV5-8|TRBJ1-2
CASSPENYGYTF
>TRBV23-1|TRBJ1-2
CASSQSPGQGGYTF
>TRBV15|TRBJ1-1
CATSPSSRGEAFF
>TRBV18|TRBJ2-1
CASPKTGVMSEQFF
>TRBV5-5|TRBJ2-6
CASTRPATGANVLTF
>TRBV2|TRBJ1-3
CASSSPGQGRNTIYF
>TRBV18|TRBJ1-2
CASSQPYEGYTF
>TRBV5-1|TRBJ2-6
CASRGTAGANVLTF
>TRBV10-2|TRBJ2-7
CASSGTFYEQYF
>TRBV5-4|TRBJ2-1
CASSLGGVEQFF
>TRBV18|TRBJ2-3
CASSSNRGRAQYF
>TRBV6-5|TRBJ1-4
CASSYSNTYRELFF
>TRBV6-6|TRBJ1-5
CASRRGNNQPQHF
>TRBV7-8|TRBJ2-2
CASSPRPFQNTGELFF
>TRBV10-3|TRBJ1-2
CAIKREQGPNYGYTF
>TRBV7-8|TRBJ2-7
CASSPQLGSYEQYF
>TRBV6-1|TRBJ2-4
CASRVGLAGGGIQYF
>TRBV4-1|TRBJ2-7
CASSQTSPASYEQYF
>TRBV6-1|TRBJ1-2
CASNWGGNYGYTF
>TRBV4-1|TRBJ1-2
CASSQGGQAVRGYTF
>TRBV14|TRBJ1-2
CASSQRTEPTF
>TRBV2|TRBJ2-7
CASRREREQYF
>TRBV27|TRBJ1-2
CASSPQGNYGYTF
>TRBV27|TRBJ1-5
CASSFDRVQPQHF
>TRBV11-2|TRBJ2-1
CASSSGTSSYNEQFF
>TRBV6-1|TRBJ2-7
CASRRTSVTGEQYF
>TRBV27|TRBJ2-2
CASSSGLSGGELFF
>TRBV29-1|TRBJ2-7
CSAGQGGKPYEQYF
>TRBV27|TRBJ2-7
CASSLTSVGSYEQYF
>TRBV30|TRBJ2-3
CAWSSGTWDTQYF
>TRBV7-3|TRBJ2-2
CASSPPQGELFF
>TRBV27|TRBJ2-6
CAAGQGTSGANVLTF
>TRBV29-1|TRBJ2-1
CSVTPGVEQFF
>TRBV25-1|TRBJ2-4
CARTAKNIQYF
>TRBV7-8|TRBJ2-7
CASSSRVYEQYF
>TRBV6-5|TRBJ1-6
CASSYSTANYNSPLHF
>TRBV9|TRBJ1-2
CASSVGRGYGYTF
>TRBV7-6|TRBJ2-7
CASSSQGYYEQYF
>TRBV30|TRBJ2-5
CAWTARDRGRETQYF